Listed below are T cell receptor beta chains from one sample, sequenced in a study of radiotherapy plus CTLA-4 blockade in lung cancer. Clones were sequenced by immunoSEQ multiplex PCR, and TCRdb holds only the in-frame ones, with some missing. The sample carries 90,000 or so clones, 83% recorded once. Source: peripheral blood, taken from a patient treated with radiotherapy plus ipilimumab. These receptors were collected from a human donor with non-small cell lung cancer who had stable disease on radiotherapy plus ipilimumab. The CDR3 runs from the conserved cysteine through the conserved F or W. D genes are given only for firm matches. Rows may omit the clone size; those that give it use once, few, many or a size class.

DNA	CDR3	size	D	V	J
TGTGCCAGCAGCTTAGGACAGGGGGGGAACACTGAAGCTTTCTTT	CASSLGQGGNTEAFF	once	TRBD1	TRBV7-8	TRBJ1-1
TGTGCCAGCAGTTTCGTCCCAGGGATGAACTATGGCTACACCTTC	CASSFVPGMNYGYTF	NA	NA	TRBV27	TRBJ1-2
TGCGCCAGCAGCCAAGGCGACAGGGCCCACTCTGGAAACACCATATATTTT	CASSQGDRAHSGNTIYF	NA	TRBD1	TRBV4-1	TRBJ1-3
TGCGCCAGCAGCCCGGGAGCAGGGACAGGGAAAAGCTATGGCTACACCTTC	CASSPGAGTGKSYGYTF	NA	TRBD1	TRBV5-1	TRBJ1-2
TGTGCCTGGAGTGCCGGGGGGCCCCAGCATTTT	CAWSAGGPQHF	NA	NA	TRBV30	TRBJ1-5
TGCGCCAGCAGTCAATCGGGGGGGAGCAATCAGCCCCAGCATTTT	CASSQSGGSNQPQHF	NA	NA	TRBV23-1	TRBJ1-5
TGTGCCAGCGGACTACAAGGGAGCTCCTACGAGCAGTACTTC	CASGLQGSSYEQYF	NA	NA	TRBV7-8	TRBJ2-7
TGTGCCAGTATATCTTCCAGGGGGGTAAACACCGGGGAGCTGTTTTTT	CASISSRGVNTGELFF	NA	NA	TRBV19	TRBJ2-2
TGCGCCAGCAGATCCGGACTAGCCCTCCGCACAGATACGCAGTATTTT	CASRSGLALRTDTQYF	NA	TRBD2	TRBV4-1	TRBJ2-3
TGTGCCAGCAGCCTTACAGGTTTAAGTGGCTACACCTTC	CASSLTGLSGYTF	NA	NA	TRBV5-6	TRBJ1-2
TGTGCCAGCAGTCTTCCAGAGAGCTATGGCTACACCTTC	CASSLPESYGYTF	NA	NA	TRBV6-6	TRBJ1-2
TGTGCCAGCAGCTTTGCCTTAGCTTTTCCCCCCTACGAGCAGTACTTC	CASSFALAFPPYEQYF	NA	NA	TRBV7-8	TRBJ2-7
TGTGCCAGCAGTGAAGCCGGGGGCAGGATGGGCTACACCTTC	CASSEAGGRMGYTF	NA	NA	TRBV6-1	TRBJ1-2
TGTGCCAGCTCACTGAACCGGGCCGCCTCTAATGAAAAACTGTTTTTT	CASSLNRAASNEKLFF	NA	NA	TRBV18	TRBJ1-4
TGTGCCAGCAGCTCAGGGGGACAGGGGACCTATGGCTACACCTTC	CASSSGGQGTYGYTF	once	TRBD1	TRBV7-8	TRBJ1-2
TGTGCCACCAGCAGAGAGAGACAGGACTACGAGCAGTACTTC	CATSRERQDYEQYF	NA	NA	TRBV15	TRBJ2-7
TGTGCCAGCAGCTCGGGACAGGGCGTCGACGAGCAGTACTTC	CASSSGQGVDEQYF	NA	TRBD1	TRBV7-2	TRBJ2-7
TGTGCCAGTAGCCTAGGGACAGGCTTCACAGATACGCAGTATTTT	CASSLGTGFTDTQYF	NA	TRBD1	TRBV19	TRBJ2-3
TGCGCCAGCAGCTTGGGCAGGGGGGTATCTCAAGAGACCCAGTACTTC	CASSLGRGVSQETQYF	NA	NA	TRBV5-1	TRBJ2-5
TGTGCCAGCAGTCCTTGGACTAGCGGGAGTAGTAGGTACGAGCAGTACTTC	CASSPWTSGSSRYEQYF	NA	TRBD2	TRBV28	TRBJ2-7
TGTGCCAGCAGCTTAGTAGACATTCCGTGGGGGATCTTTTCGTTC	CASSLVDIPWGIFSF	NA	NA	TRBV7-9	TRBJ2-4
TGTGCCAGCAGTTTCGGGGTCAGCAATCAGCCCCAGCATTTT	CASSFGVSNQPQHF	NA	NA	TRBV25-1	TRBJ1-5
TGTGCCAGCAGCCTCTTCGGGACAGGCAGCCCCGGGGAGCTGTTTTTT	CASSLFGTGSPGELFF	once	TRBD1	TRBV6-4	TRBJ2-2
TGTGCCTGGAGTGATCAGGTCACTGAAGCTTTCTTT	CAWSDQVTEAFF	NA	NA	TRBV30	TRBJ1-1
TGTGCCAGCAGTGAACCAGGCTCTGGGGCCAACGTCCTGACTTTC	CASSEPGSGANVLTF	NA	NA	TRBV2	TRBJ2-6
TGTGCCAGCAGTCGGACTACGGGGGAGCAGTACTTC	CASSRTTGEQYF	NA	NA	TRBV6-1	TRBJ2-7
TGTGCCAGCAGAGAGGGGGTCTATGGCTACACCTTC	CASREGVYGYTF	few	NA	TRBV6-5	TRBJ1-2